Listed here are 5 T cell receptor beta chains from one sample, sequenced in a study of Ad26.COV2.S vaccination and SARS-CoV-2 variants. Treatment of the sample: 19 received Ad26.COV2.S at low or high dose, single or two shots; about 5 received placebo; per-sample allocation not given. Sampling was done on day 63 after the first vaccine or placebo injection. Clones were sequenced by immunoSEQ multiplex PCR, and TCRdb holds only the in-frame ones, with some missing. The sample gives 360,000 or so clones, 70% to 90% of which show up once; around 2% is in the top ten. The input for sequencing was peripheral blood, taken in a trial of Ad26.COV2.S vaccine versus placebo. Receptor source: a person aged 18 to 65 who received the Ad26.COV2.S COVID-19 vaccine or a placebo.

This rearrangement joins TRBV7-2 to TRBJ2-7, with a possible D match to TRBD1 (5 bases). Germline-derived CDR1 and CDR2 are SGHTA and FQGNSA. The CDR3 has 13 amino acids. V was trimmed by 8 bases and J by 4 bases, leaving 15 bases between them. The CDR3 protein is CASGQGVEYEQYF. DNA for the CDR3: TGTGCCAGCGGCCAGGGCGTAGAGTACGAGCAGTACTTC.

This chain joins TRBV7-9 and TRBJ1-6; 8 bases align to TRBD1. Germline V gene lookup returns CDR1 SEHNR and CDR2 FQNEAQ (reference sequence). The CDR3 covers 14 residues. The trim removed 5 bases at V and 10 bases at J, leaving 7 bases unmatched. DNA for the CDR3: TGTGCCAGCAGCCAAGGACAGGGCCGGTCACCCCTCCACTTT. This encodes CASSQGQGRSPLHF.

This chain links TRBV6-4 with TRBJ2-3; D possibly corresponds to TRBD1 (5 bases). Germline V CDR1 and CDR2: MRHNA, SNTAGT. Trimming took 3 bases from V and 2 from J, leaving 9 bases between them. The CDR3 is 14 amino acids. CDR3 amino acids: CASSESGPTDTQYF. DNA of the CDR3: TGTGCCAGCAGTGAATCAGGGCCCACAGATACGCAGTATTTT.

The gene calls are TRBV7-8 and TRBJ1-4, with a weak D call TRBD1 (6 bases). Germline loops: CDR1 SGHVS, CDR2 FQNEAQ. The CDR3 loop spans 15 amino acids. V was clipped by 1 base and J by 7 bases, with 13 bases between them. The CDR3 here is CASSLGGGAGEKLFF. The CDR3 bases are TGTGCCAGCAGCTTAGGAGGGGGGGCAGGTGAAAAACTGTTTTTT.

In its sample, this clone was seen once. The V and J genes are TRBV7-2 and TRBJ2-1, with D tentatively TRBD1 or TRBD2 (5 bases each). CDR3 length: 15 residues. Germline values: CDR1 SGHTA, CDR2 FQGNSA. Between the trimmed V and J ends, which lost 3 bases and 8 bases, there was a span of 17 bases. The CDR3 loop reads CASSFQPGRVDEQFF. In DNA, the CDR3 is TGTGCCAGCAGCTTTCAACCGGGGCGAGTGGATGAGCAGTTCTTC.